The present TCR beta chain was sequenced within a study of blood T cell repertoires in COVID-19 (TCRdb year 2020). As for the study more broadly: Samples from collaborators originated in the United States, Italy and Spain and spanned both the acute and convalescent phases of COVID-19. The material from the prospective study consisted of cDNA or gDNA derived from T cells, B-cell-depleted T cells, or PBMCs. Subjects who had been exposed to COVID-19, were actively infected with it, or had recovered from it provided the deeply sampled blood TCRbeta repertoires that made up the dataset. The repertoires were released in a freely available public database meant as a resource for research on the immune response to SARS-CoV-2. The samples were drawn from the first 160 participants of the ongoing ImmuneRACE study and from over 950 subjects provided by 6 global collaborators. A de-identified subject ID, COVID-19 status, age in years and sex were almost always included in the sample metadata. Where available, HLA class I and class II types were taken from metadata supplied by the sample provider and were not determined by assay-based typing.

About this clone itself: There is no known antigen for this receptor. Per-base quality was not reported, and no clone a single base away is much larger than it.

Each collaborating institution followed its own protocols to collect whole blood in K2EDTA tubes. For TCRbeta analysis, collaborators shipped samples in one of three forms: frozen whole blood, isolated PBMCs, or DNA extracted from either of those sample types. Points the paper makes about the study in general: The amount of clinical and demographic metadata varied by source and participant and was provided uncurated.

The CDR3 starts with the cysteine, ends with the phenylalanine, and has 15 residues. Only the CDR3 region is kept as DNA, spanning 45 bases read in frame from base 1. The germline V gene (reference sequence) gives CDR1 as SEHNR and CDR2 as FQNEAQ. Trimming removed 1 base from V and 1 base from J, leaving 10 bases between the germline ends. TCRbeta CDR3 regions were amplified from genomic DNA by means of the immunoSEQ Assay, a bias-controlled multiplex PCR. As for the original processing: The number of nucleated cells in each sample was estimated from the amplification of reference gene primers within the assay. Sequence reads were collapsed and filtered to measure the absolute abundance of every unique TCRbeta CDR3 rearrangement. For each sample, productive Simpson clonality was calculated as the square root of Simpson's diversity index across productive rearrangements. TCRdb provides this immuneACCESS table in a form limited to in-frame rearrangements. Some clones are lacking; in checked studies, under half of them reflect an unresolved V gene, and why the rest are absent is not known. The V and J calls and clone size are taken from that table; D and trimming were inferred from the DNA. The sample includes about 83,000 clones, with 70% to 90% observed a single time. The biggest ten clones account for 22% of the sample.

This chain joins TRBV7-9 to TRBJ2-5; the D segment could be TRBD2, given 5 matching bases. This receptor was obtained from a woman of 80 years or more in a cohort sampled during active or convalescent COVID-19. Sequencing was carried out using peripheral blood. In nucleotide form, the sequence is TGTGCCAGCAGCTTAGGGGGAGTTCGCCAAGAGACCCAGTACTTC. This is translated as CASSLGGVRQETQYF.